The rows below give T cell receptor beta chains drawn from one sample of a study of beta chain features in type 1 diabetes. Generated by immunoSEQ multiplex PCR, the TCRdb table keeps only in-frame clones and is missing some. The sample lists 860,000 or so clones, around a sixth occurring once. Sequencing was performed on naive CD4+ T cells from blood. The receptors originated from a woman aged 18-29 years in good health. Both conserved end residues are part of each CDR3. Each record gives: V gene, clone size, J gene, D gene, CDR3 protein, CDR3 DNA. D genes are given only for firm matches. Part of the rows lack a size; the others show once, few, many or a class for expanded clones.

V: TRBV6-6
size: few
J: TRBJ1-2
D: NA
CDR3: CASVGLGYTF
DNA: TGTGCCAGCGTGGGGTTAGGCTACACCTTC

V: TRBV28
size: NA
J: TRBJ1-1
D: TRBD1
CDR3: CASRRQGMNTEAFF
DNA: TGTGCCAGCAGGCGACAGGGAATGAACACTGAAGCTTTCTTT

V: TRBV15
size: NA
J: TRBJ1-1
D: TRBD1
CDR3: CATSRRSYRDRGATEAFF
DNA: TGTGCCACCAGCAGAAGAAGCTACCGGGACAGGGGGGCGACTGAAGCTTTCTTT

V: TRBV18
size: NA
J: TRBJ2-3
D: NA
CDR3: CASSRNVRGPGGDTQYF
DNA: TGTGCCAGCTCACGGAATGTCAGGGGACCTGGTGGAGATACGCAGTATTTT

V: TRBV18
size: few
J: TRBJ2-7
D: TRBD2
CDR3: CASSLNGASGRYEQYF
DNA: TGTGCCAGCTCACTAAACGGCGCTAGCGGGAGATACGAGCAGTACTTC

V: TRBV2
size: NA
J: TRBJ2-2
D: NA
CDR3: CASSEEAGELFF
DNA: TGTGCCAGCAGTGAAGAGGCCGGGGAGCTGTTTTTT

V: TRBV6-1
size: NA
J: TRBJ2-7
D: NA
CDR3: CASSQGGRKYEQYF
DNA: TGTGCCAGCTCGCAGGGGGGTAGAAAATACGAGCAGTACTTC

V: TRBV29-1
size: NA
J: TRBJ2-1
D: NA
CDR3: CSAGRDNEQFF
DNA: TGCAGCGCGGGACGGGACAATGAGCAGTTCTTC

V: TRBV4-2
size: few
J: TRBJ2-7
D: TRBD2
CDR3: CASSQLLAGIYEQYF
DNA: TGTGCCAGCAGCCAACTACTAGCGGGGATCTACGAGCAGTACTTC

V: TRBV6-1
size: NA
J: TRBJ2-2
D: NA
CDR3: CASSEAWDGELFF
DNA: TGTGCCAGCAGTGAAGCCTGGGACGGGGAGCTGTTTTTT

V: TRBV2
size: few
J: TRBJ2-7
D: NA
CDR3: CASRGDGKYEQYF
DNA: TGTGCCAGCAGGGGGGACGGGAAGTACGAGCAGTACTTC

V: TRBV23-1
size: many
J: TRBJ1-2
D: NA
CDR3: CASSPGYTF
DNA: TGCGCCAGCAGTCCCGGCTACACCTTC

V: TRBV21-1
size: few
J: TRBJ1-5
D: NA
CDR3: CASSKPLGAVANQPQHF
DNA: TGTGCCAGCAGCAAACCGCTCGGGGCAGTAGCAAATCAGCCCCAGCATTTT

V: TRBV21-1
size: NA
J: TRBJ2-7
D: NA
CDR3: CASSKIGQGFAYEQYF
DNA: TGTGCCAGCAGCAAAATTGGGCAGGGTTTTGCCTACGAGCAGTACTTC

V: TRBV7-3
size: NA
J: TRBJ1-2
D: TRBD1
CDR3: CASSLNGGTDINTF
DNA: TGTGCCAGCAGCTTAAACGGAGGGACAGACATCAACACCTTC

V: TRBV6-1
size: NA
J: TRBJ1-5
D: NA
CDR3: CASSGGVVRNQPQHF
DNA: TGTGCCAGCAGTGGCGGGGTAGTACGGAATCAGCCCCAGCATTTT

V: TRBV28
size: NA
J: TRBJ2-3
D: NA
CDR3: CASSFGGNTDTQYF
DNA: TGTGCCAGCAGTTTCGGGGGTAACACAGATACGCAGTATTTT

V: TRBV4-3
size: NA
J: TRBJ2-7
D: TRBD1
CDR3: CASSQGPGQGETYEQYF
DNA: TGCGCCAGCAGCCAAGGACCCGGCCAGGGGGAAACCTACGAGCAGTACTTC

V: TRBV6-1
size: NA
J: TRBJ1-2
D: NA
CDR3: CASSDGYTF
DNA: TGTGCCAGCAGTGATGGCTACACCTTC

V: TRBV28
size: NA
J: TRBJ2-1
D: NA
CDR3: CASSWRSNEQFF
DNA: TGTGCCAGCAGTTGGCGGAGCAATGAGCAGTTCTTC

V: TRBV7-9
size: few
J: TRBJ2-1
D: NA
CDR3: CASSATGNEQFF
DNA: TGTGCCAGCAGCGCTACCGGGAATGAGCAGTTCTTC

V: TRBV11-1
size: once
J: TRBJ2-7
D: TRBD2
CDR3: CASSIRGPSGSEQYF
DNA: TGTGCCAGCAGCATACGTGGTCCTAGCGGGAGCGAGCAGTACTTC

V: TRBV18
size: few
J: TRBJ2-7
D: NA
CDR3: CASSPFEGGSYEQYF
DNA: TGTGCCAGCTCACCCTTCGAAGGGGGCTCCTACGAGCAGTACTTC

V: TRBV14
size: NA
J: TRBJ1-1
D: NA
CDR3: CASSQGLTGTEAFF
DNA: TGTGCCAGCAGCCAAGGACTTACGGGAACTGAAGCTTTCTTT

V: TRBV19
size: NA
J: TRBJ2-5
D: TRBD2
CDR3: CASSMGGIQETQYF
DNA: TGTGCCAGTAGTATGGGGGGGATACAAGAGACCCAGTACTTC

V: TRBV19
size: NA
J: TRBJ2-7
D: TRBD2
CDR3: CASSPEAGVTYEQYF
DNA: TGTGCCAGTAGTCCGGAAGCGGGAGTGACCTACGAGCAGTACTTC

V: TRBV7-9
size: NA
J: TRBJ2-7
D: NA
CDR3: CASSPRGSSYEQYF
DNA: TGTGCCAGCAGCCCCAGAGGGAGCTCCTACGAGCAGTACTTC

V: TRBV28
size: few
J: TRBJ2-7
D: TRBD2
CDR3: CASSFLLAGVSGEQYF
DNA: TGTGCCAGCAGTTTTCTACTAGCGGGAGTTTCTGGCGAGCAGTACTTC

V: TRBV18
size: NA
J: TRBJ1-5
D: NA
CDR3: CASSPVTGQPQHF
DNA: TGTGCCAGCTCACCTGTTACAGGTCAGCCCCAGCATTTT

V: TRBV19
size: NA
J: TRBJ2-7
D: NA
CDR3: CASSMNQGSYEQYF
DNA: TGTGCCAGTAGTATGAACCAAGGATCCTACGAGCAGTACTTC

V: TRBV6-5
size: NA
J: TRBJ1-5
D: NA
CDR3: CASSSVLNQPQHF
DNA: TGTGCCAGCAGTTCAGTGCTTAATCAGCCCCAGCATTTT

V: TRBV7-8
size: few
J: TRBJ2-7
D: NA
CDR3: CASSLSSYEQYF
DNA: TGTGCCAGCAGCCTATCCTCCTACGAGCAGTACTTC

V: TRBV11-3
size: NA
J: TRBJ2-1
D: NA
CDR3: CASSLDVQYNEQFF
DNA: TGTGCCAGCAGCTTAGATGTACAGTACAATGAGCAGTTCTTC

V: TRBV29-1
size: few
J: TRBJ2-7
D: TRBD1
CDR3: CSATLGQGRYEQYF
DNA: TGCAGCGCGACTTTAGGACAGGGTCGTTACGAGCAGTACTTC

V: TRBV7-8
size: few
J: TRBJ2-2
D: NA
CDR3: CASSLASGPTAGELFF
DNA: TGTGCCAGCAGCTTAGCTAGCGGCCCGACCGCCGGGGAGCTGTTTTTT

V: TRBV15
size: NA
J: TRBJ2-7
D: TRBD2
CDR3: CATSRPSAGGSYEQYF
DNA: TGTGCCACCAGCAGACCATCAGCGGGAGGTTCCTACGAGCAGTACTTC

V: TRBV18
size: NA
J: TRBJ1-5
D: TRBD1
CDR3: CASSRAAGTVLWPQHF
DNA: TGTGCCAGCTCACGAGCAGCCGGGACAGTATTATGGCCCCAGCATTTT

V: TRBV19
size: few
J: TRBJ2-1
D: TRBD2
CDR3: CASSKSQWTSGIYNEQFF
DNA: TGTGCCAGTAGTAAATCCCAATGGACTAGCGGGATCTACAATGAGCAGTTCTTC

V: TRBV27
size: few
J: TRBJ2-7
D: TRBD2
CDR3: CASSLSAGGPYEQYF
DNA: TGTGCCAGCAGTTTGTCAGCGGGAGGGCCGTACGAGCAGTACTTC

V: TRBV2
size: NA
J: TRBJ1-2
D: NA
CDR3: CASSLLGGANYGYTF
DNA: TGTGCCAGCAGTCTGTTGGGTGGGGCAAACTATGGCTACACCTTC

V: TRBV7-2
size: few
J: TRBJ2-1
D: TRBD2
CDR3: CASTEFGLAGREQFF
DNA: TGTGCCAGCACCGAATTCGGGCTAGCGGGCAGGGAGCAGTTCTTC

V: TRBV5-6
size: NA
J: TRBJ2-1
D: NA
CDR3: CASSFGQNNEQFF
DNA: TGTGCCAGCAGCTTTGGGCAGAACAATGAGCAGTTCTTC

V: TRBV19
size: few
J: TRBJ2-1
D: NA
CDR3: CASSANSRAGQQFF
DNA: TGTGCCAGTAGCGCTAATAGTAGGGCGGGACAGCAGTTCTTC

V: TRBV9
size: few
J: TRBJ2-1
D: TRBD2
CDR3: CASSPRTSGGYNEQFF
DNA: TGTGCCAGCAGCCCCAGGACTAGCGGGGGCTACAATGAGCAGTTCTTC

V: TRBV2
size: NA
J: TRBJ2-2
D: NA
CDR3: CASSEGYTGELFF
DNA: TGTGCCAGCAGTGAAGGGTACACCGGGGAGCTGTTTTTT